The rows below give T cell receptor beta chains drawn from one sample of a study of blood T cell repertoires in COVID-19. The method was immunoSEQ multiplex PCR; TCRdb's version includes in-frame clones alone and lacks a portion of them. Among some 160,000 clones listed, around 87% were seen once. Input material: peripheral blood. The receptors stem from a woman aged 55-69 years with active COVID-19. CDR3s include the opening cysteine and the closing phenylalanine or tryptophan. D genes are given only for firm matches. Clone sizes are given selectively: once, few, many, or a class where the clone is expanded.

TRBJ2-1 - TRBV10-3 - CAIMASGRGNEQFF TGTGCCATCATGGCATCCGGGAGAGGGAATGAGCAGTTCTTC
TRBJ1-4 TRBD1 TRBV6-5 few CASSHTGGTNEKLFF TGTGCCAGCAGTCATACAGGGGGAACTAATGAAAAACTGTTTTTT
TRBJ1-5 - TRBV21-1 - CASSKRRTGMGRQPQHF TGTGCCAGCAGCAAAAGAAGGACAGGGATGGGGCGCCAGCCCCAGCATTTT
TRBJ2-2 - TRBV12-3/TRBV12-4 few CASSPQNTGELFF TGTGCCAGCAGCCCCCAGAACACCGGGGAGCTGTTTTTT
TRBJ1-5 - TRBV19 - CASSGGGVFNQPQHF TGTGCCAGTAGTGGGGGAGGGGTTTTCAATCAGCCCCAGCATTTT
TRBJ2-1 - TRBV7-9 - CASTTPAGLSSYNEQFF TGTGCCAGCACCACACCCGCGGGATTAAGCTCCTACAATGAGCAGTTCTTC
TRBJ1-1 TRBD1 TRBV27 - CASSFLQGATSEAFF TGTGCCAGCAGTTTCCTCCAGGGGGCCACCTCTGAAGCTTTCTTT
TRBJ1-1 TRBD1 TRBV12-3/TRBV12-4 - CASSRDREAFF TGTGCCAGCAGTAGGGACAGAGAGGCTTTCTTT
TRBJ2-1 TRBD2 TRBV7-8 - CASSFAGTSGSSYNEQFF TGTGCCAGCAGCTTCGCCGGGACTAGCGGGAGCTCCTACAATGAGCAGTTCTTC
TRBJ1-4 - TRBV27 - CASSVRGGQGEKLFF TGTGCCAGCAGTGTAAGGGGGGGGCAGGGTGAAAAACTGTTTTTT
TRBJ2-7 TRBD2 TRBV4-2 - CASSQARSPGLDPYEQYF TGTGCCAGCAGCCAAGCCCGGTCTCCGGGACTAGACCCCTACGAGCAGTACTTC
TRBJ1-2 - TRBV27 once CASSLLRAGEHYGYTF TGTGCCAGCAGTTTACTAAGGGCAGGGGAGCACTATGGCTACACCTTC
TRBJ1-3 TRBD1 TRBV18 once CASSFQTGANSGNTIYF TGTGCCAGCTCATTTCAGACAGGGGCCAACTCTGGAAACACCATATATTTT
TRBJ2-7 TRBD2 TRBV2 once CASSGVIGRYEQYF TGTGCCAGCAGTGGAGTAATCGGGAGGTACGAGCAGTACTTC
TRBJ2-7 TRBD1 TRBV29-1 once CSVGEQGGEQYF TGCAGCGTCGGGGAACAGGGGGGCGAGCAGTACTTC
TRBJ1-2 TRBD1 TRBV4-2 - CASSQGPDRVIHGYTF TGTGCCAGCAGCCAAGGCCCGGACAGGGTTATCCATGGCTACACCTTC
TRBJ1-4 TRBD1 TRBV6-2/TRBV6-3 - CASSYSASPPWRQGNEKLFF TGTGCCAGCAGTTACTCGGCGTCCCCTCCTTGGAGACAGGGGAATGAAAAACTGTTTTTT
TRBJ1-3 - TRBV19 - CASKRQNSGNTIYF TGTGCCAGTAAGAGACAGAACTCTGGAAACACCATATATTTT
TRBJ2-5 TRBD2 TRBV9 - CASSGSGRAGQETQYF TGTGCCAGCAGCGGCAGCGGGAGGGCGGGGCAAGAGACCCAGTACTTC
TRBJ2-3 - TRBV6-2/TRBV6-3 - CASSSAGSLTDTQYF TGTGCCAGCAGTTCGGCCGGGAGCCTCACAGATACGCAGTATTTT
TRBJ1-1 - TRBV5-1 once CASSFQGRVNTEAFF TGCGCCAGCAGCTTCCAAGGGAGGGTAAACACTGAAGCTTTCTTT
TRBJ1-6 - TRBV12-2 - CASRLATPPYSTRRFHPNSPLHF TGTGCAAGTCGCTTAGCGACTCCACCTTATTCGACTCGACGCTTTCACCCAAATTCACCCCTCCACTTT
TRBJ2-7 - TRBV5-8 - CASSLSGRSIDEQYF TGTGCCAGCAGCTTATCAGGGCGATCTATTGACGAGCAGTACTTC
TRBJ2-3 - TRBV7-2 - CASSSEGVRYDTQYF TGTGCCAGCAGCTCAGAGGGTGTAAGATACGATACGCAGTATTTT
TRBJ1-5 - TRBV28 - CASSTPNQPQHF TGTGCCAGCAGTACTCCTAATCAGCCCCAGCATTTT
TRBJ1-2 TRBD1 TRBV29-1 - CSVEGQLTFYGYTF TGCAGCGTTGAGGGACAGCTGACCTTCTATGGCTACACCTTC
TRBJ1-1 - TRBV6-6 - CASSEGRASNTEAFF TGTGCCAGCAGTGAGGGCCGGGCCTCGAACACTGAAGCTTTCTTT
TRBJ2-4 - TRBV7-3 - CASSFQGGDNVQYF TGTGCCAGCAGCTTCCAGGGTGGGGATAACGTTCAGTACTTC
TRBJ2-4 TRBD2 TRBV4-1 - CASSQELAGAKNIQYF TGCGCCAGCAGCCAAGAGCTAGCGGGAGCCAAAAACATTCAGTACTTC
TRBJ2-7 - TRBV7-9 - CASSLAHNYEQYF TGTGCCAGCAGCTTAGCGCACAACTACGAGCAGTACTTC
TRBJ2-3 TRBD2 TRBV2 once CASGRLAGGGRTDTQYF TGTGCCAGCGGGAGACTAGCGGGAGGAGGGCGCACAGATACGCAGTATTTT
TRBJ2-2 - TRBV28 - CASSLLDRPTGELFF TGTGCCAGCAGTTTGCTAGACAGACCCACCGGGGAGCTGTTTTTT
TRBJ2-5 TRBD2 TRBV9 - CASSVGGGWETQYF TGTGCCAGCAGCGTAGGCGGGGGGTGGGAGACCCAGTACTTC
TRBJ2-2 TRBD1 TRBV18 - CASSPATGTVTGELFF TGTGCCAGCTCACCAGCGACTGGGACAGTTACCGGGGAGCTGTTTTTT
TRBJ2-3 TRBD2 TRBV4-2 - CASQLGASGRLTDTQYF TGTGCCAGCCAACTTGGGGCTAGCGGGAGACTCACAGATACGCAGTATTTT
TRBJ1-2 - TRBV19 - CASSIDQYGYTF TGTGCCAGTAGTATAGACCAGTATGGCTACACCTTC
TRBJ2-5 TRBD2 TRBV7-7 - CASSLRGLALQETQYF TGTGCTAGCAGCTTACGGGGACTAGCGCTACAAGAGACCCAGTACTTC
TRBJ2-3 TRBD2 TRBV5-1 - CASSQGLAGGADTQYF TGCGCCAGCAGCCAGGGACTAGCGGGAGGTGCAGATACGCAGTATTTT
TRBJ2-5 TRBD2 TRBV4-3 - CASSRLTSEETQYF TGCGCCAGCAGCCGCCTGACTAGCGAGGAGACCCAGTACTTC
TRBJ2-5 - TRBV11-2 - CASSLSGGLETQYF TGTGCCAGCAGCTTATCGGGCGGGCTGGAGACCCAGTACTTC
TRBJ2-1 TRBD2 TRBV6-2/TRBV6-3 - CASSKSGSPYNEQFF TGTGCCAGCAGTAAGAGCGGGAGCCCCTACAATGAGCAGTTCTTC
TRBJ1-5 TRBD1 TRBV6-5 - CASSYSNRGGQPQHF TGTGCCAGCAGTTACTCGAACAGGGGAGGTCAGCCCCAGCATTTT
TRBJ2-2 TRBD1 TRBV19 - CASSRTGKNTGELFF TGTGCCAGTAGTAGGACAGGGAAGAACACCGGGGAGCTGTTTTTT
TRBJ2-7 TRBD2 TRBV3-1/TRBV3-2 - CASSQASGRTYEQYF TGTGCCAGCAGCCAGGCTAGCGGGAGAACCTACGAGCAGTACTTC
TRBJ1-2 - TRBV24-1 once CATSGQGYGYTF TGTGCCACCAGTGGTCAGGGATATGGCTACACCTTC
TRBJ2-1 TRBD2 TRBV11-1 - CASGGGWNNEQFF TGTGCCTCGGGCGGGGGGTGGAACAATGAGCAGTTCTTC
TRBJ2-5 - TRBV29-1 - CSVAPGVGETQYF TGCAGCGTTGCTCCAGGGGTGGGAGAGACCCAGTACTTC
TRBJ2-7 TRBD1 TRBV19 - CASSTTGDRSYEQYF TGTGCCAGTAGTACTACTGGGGACAGATCCTACGAGCAGTACTTC
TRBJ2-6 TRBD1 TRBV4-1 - CASTLYPGQGHHSGANVLTF TGCGCCAGTACACTTTACCCGGGACAGGGACACCACTCTGGGGCCAACGTCCTGACTTTC
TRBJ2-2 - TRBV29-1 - CSVKRGTAGELFF TGCAGCGTCAAAAGGGGTACGGCCGGGGAGCTGTTTTTT
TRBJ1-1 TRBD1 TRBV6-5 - CASSETGGTNTEAFF TGTGCCAGCAGCGAGACAGGGGGCACAAACACTGAAGCTTTCTTT
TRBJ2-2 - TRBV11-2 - CASSSRPGTGTGELFF TGTGCCAGCAGCTCTCGACCCGGGACTGGCACCGGGGAGCTGTTTTTT
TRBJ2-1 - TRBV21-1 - CASSGHSVSSYNEQFF TGTGCCAGCAGCGGACACAGCGTCAGCTCCTACAATGAGCAGTTCTTC
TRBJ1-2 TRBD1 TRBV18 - CASSLGGASTFTYGYTF TGTGCCAGCTCACTAGGGGGCGCGAGTACGTTCACCTATGGCTACACCTTC
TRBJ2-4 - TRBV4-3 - CASSQDSGSQNIQYF TGCGCCAGCAGCCAAGATTCGGGGAGTCAAAACATTCAGTACTTC
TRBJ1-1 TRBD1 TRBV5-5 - CASRRTRQGNTEAFF TGTGCCAGCAGACGAACCCGACAGGGGAACACTGAAGCTTTCTTT
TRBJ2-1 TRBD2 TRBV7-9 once CASSTSAGNEQFF TGTGCCAGCAGCACCTCAGCGGGAAATGAGCAGTTCTTC